The TCR beta chain under discussion was sequenced for a study of T cell responses to AZD1222 COVID-19 vaccine. Turning to this clone: Its antigen is not known.

Germline values: CDR1 MGHRA, CDR2 YSYEKL. This CDR3 region has 16 residues. The V gene end was trimmed by 0 bases and the J gene end by 1 base; junction bases not matched to a gene: 4. Profiling relied on immunoSEQ multiplex PCR, and the TCRdb table lists in-frame clones only, not all of them. The sample lists 130,000 or so clones, roughly 90% seen once, with around 5% in the top ten. Study-level findings and limits: Close to half of all spike-specific TCRs reportedly target regions of the variants that are unmutated. Sampling captured repertoires only after the peak T cell response.

The sequence derives from an adult who received the AZD1222 COVID-19 vaccine. The chain is built from TRBV4-1 and TRBJ2-3; 7 bases align to TRBD2. The starting material was peripheral blood, obtained 28 days after the second AZD1222 dose. The CDR3 nucleotides are TGCGCCAGCAGCCAAGAGGAGGCGGGAGGCACAGATACGCAGTATTTT. It encodes CASSQEEAGGTDTQYF.